This TCR beta chain was captured in a study of neoadjuvant nivolumab and ipilimumab in lung cancer. Repertoires were generated with immunoSEQ multiplex PCR, while TCRdb's copy carries only in-frame clones and drops some. The sample yields around 7,500 clones, about nine tenths seen once. This CDR3 region has 13 residues. V was pared by 8 bases and J by 3 bases, with 5 bases of the junction left unmatched. Germline-derived CDR1 and CDR2 are LNHNV and YYDKDF (reference sequence). Study-wide results and caveats: Only a single major-pathologic-response sample was available for clonality analysis. From pretherapy to surgery, tumor richness and clonality rose with dual therapy. A small number of samples were TCR sequenced.

A note on this clone: The antigen is not known.

This clonotype was sampled from an adult with non-small cell lung cancer. Some clones in this sample may be carry-over from other donors' samples. This rearrangement joins TRBV15 to TRBJ2-7; TRBD1 aligns across 9 bases. Here the sequenced sample was tumor tissue, taken after neoadjuvant nivolumab, alone or with ipilimumab, at or shortly before surgery. The chain's CDR3 is CATRGTGHYEQYF. Here the CDR3 DNA reads TGTGCCACCCGGGGGACAGGGCACTACGAGCAGTACTTC.